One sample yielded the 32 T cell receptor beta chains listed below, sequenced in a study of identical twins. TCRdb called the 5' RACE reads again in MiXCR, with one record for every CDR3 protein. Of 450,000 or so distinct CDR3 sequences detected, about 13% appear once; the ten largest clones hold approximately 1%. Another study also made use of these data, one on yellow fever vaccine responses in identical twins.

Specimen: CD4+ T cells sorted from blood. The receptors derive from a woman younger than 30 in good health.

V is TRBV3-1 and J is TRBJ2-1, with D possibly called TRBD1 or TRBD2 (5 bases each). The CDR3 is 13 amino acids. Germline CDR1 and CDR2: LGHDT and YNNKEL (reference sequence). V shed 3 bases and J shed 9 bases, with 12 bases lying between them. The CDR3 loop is CASSQRGVREQFF. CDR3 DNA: TGTGCCAGCAGCCAGAGAGGGGTTCGTGAGCAGTTCTTC.

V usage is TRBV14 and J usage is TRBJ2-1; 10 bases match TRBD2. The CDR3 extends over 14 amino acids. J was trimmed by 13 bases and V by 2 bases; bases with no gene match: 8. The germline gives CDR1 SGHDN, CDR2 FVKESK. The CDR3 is CASSQSGLAVPQFF. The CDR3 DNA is TGTGCCAGCAGCCAATCCGGACTAGCGGTCCCTCAGTTCTTC.

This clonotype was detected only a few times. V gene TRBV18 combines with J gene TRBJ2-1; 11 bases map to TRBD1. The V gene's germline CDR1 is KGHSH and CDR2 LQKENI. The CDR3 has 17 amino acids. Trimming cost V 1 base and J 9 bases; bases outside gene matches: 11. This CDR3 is CASSPRIVDRGPGEQFF. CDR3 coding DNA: TGTGCCAGCTCACCACGGATCGTGGACAGGGGGCCTGGTGAGCAGTTCTTC. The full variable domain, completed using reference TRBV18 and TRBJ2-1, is NAGVMQNPRHLVRRRGQEARLRCSPMKGHSHVYWYRQLPEEGLKFMVYLQKENIIDESGMPKERFSAEFPKEGPSILRIQQVVRGDSAAYFCASSPRIVDRGPGEQFFGPGTRLTVL.

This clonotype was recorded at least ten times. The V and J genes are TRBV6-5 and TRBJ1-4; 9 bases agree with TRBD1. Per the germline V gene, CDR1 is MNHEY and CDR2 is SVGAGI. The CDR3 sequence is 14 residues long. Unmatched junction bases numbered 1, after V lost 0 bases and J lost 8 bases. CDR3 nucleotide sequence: TGTGCCAGCAGTTACTCGGGACAGGGAGAAAAACTGTTTTTT. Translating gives CASSYSGQGEKLFF.

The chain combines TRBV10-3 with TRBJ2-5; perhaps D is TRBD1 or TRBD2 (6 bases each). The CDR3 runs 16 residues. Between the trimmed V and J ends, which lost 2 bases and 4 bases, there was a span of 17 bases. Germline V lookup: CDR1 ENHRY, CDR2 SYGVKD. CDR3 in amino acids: CAISENSRGVLETQYF. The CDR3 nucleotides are TGTGCCATCAGTGAGAATTCTAGGGGGGTTTTAGAGACCCAGTACTTC.

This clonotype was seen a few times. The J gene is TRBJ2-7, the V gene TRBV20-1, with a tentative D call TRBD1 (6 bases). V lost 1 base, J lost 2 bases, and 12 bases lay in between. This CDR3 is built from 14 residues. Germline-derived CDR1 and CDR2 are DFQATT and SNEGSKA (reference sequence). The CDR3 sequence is CSARVSGHPYEQYF. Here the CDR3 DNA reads TGCAGTGCTAGAGTATCGGGACACCCCTACGAGCAGTACTTC.

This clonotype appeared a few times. CDR3 residues: CASTSHREGEQYF. The CDR3 nucleotides are TGTGCCAGCACTAGCCACAGGGAAGGCGAGCAGTACTTC. The chain couples TRBV2 to TRBJ2-7; maybe TRBD1 (6 bases). The CDR3 consists of 13 residues. V lost 7 bases to trimming and J lost 6 bases, with 16 bases between them. Germline V gene lookup returns CDR1 SNHLY and CDR2 FYNNEI.

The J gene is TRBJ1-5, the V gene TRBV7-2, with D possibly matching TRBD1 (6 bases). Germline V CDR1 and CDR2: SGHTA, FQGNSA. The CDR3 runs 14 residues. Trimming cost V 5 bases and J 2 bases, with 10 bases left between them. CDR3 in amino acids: CASSQGSGNQPQHF. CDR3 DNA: TGTGCCAGCAGCCAGGGGTCAGGCAATCAGCCCCAGCATTTT.

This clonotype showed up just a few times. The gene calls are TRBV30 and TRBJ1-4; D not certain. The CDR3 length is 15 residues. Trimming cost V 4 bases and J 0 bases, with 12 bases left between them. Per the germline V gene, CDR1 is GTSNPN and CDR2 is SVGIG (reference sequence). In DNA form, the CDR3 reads TGTGCCTGGACCTTCGGGAAGACAACTAATGAAAAACTGTTTTTT. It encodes CAWTFGKTTNEKLFF.

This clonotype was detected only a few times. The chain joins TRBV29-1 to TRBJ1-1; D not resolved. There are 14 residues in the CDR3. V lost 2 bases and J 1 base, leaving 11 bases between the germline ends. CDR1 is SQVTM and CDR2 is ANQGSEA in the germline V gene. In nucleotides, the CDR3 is TGCAGCGTTGAACGGGGTGTGAGGAACACTGAAGCTTTCTTT. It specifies CSVERGVRNTEAFF.

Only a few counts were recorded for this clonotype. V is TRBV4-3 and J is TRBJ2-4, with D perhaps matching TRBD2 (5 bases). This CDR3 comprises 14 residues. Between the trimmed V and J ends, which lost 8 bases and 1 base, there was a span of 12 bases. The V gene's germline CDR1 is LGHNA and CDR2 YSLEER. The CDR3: CASRWRLAKNIQYF. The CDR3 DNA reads TGCGCCAGCCGATGGAGGTTGGCCAAAAACATTCAGTACTTC.

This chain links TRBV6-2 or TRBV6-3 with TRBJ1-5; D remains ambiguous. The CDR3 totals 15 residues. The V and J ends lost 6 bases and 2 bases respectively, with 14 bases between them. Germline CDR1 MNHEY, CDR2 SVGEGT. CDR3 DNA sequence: TGTGCCAGCAGAGAGACGGCATGGCGCAATCAGCCCCAGCATTTT. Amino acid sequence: CASRETAWRNQPQHF.

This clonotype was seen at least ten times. In nucleotides, the CDR3 is TGTGCCATCAAGTTCGGGTCGGACTATGGCTACACCTTC. This encodes CAIKFGSDYGYTF. The chain couples TRBV10-3 to TRBJ1-2; D is unclear. The CDR3 has 13 residues. V was cut by 7 bases and J by 3 bases, with 12 bases left in between. Per germline, CDR1 ENHRY and CDR2 SYGVKD.

The CDR3: CASRVAGANVLTF. For the CDR3, the DNA is TGTGCCAGTAGGGTAGCTGGGGCCAACGTCCTGACTTTC. The rearrangement links TRBV19 to TRBJ2-6; D unclear. The germline V gene has CDR1 LNHDA and CDR2 SQIVND (reference sequence). This CDR3 has 13 amino acids. V was shortened by 6 bases and J by 2 bases, with 5 bases between the two germline ends. The complete variable domain, with remaining parts taken from reference TRBV19 and TRBJ2-6, reads DGGITQSPKYLFRKEGQNVTLSCEQNLNHDAMYWYRQDPGQGLRLIYYSQIVNDFQKGDIAEGYSVSREKKESFPLTVTSAQKNPTAFYLCASRVAGANVLTFGAGSRLTVL.

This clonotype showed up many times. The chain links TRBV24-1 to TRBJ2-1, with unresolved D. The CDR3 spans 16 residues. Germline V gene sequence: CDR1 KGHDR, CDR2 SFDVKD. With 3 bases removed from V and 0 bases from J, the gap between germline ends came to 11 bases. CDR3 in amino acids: CATSDGQLSSYNEQFF. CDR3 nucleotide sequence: TGTGCCACCAGTGATGGTCAGTTGAGCTCCTACAATGAGCAGTTCTTC.

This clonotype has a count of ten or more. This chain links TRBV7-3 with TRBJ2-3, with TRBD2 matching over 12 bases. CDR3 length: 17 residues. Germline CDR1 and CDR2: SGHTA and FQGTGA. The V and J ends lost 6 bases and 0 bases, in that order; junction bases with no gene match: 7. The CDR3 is CASSFPTSGGSTDTQYF. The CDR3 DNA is TGTGCCAGCAGTTTCCCGACTAGCGGGGGTAGCACAGATACGCAGTATTTT.

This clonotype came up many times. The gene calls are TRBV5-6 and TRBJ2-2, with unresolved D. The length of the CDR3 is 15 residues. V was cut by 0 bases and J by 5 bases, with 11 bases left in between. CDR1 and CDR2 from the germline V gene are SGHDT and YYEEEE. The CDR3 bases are TGTGCCAGCAGCTTGGTGAAGGGTGAAACCGGGGAGCTGTTTTTT. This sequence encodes CASSLVKGETGELFF.

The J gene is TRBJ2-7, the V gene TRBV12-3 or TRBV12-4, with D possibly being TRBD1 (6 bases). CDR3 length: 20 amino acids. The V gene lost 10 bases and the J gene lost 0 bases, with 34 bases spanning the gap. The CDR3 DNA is TGTGCCATCACTCGCGGCTTCTTTTTAACCGGACAGTTAATCTCCTACGAGCAGTACTTC. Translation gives CAITRGFFLTGQLISYEQYF.

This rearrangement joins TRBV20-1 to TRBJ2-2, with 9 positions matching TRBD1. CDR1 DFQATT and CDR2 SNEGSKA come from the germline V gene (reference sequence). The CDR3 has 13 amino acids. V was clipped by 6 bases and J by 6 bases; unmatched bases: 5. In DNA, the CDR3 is TGCAGTGCCAAACGGACAGGGGCCGGGGAGCTGTTTTTT. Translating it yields CSAKRTGAGELFF.

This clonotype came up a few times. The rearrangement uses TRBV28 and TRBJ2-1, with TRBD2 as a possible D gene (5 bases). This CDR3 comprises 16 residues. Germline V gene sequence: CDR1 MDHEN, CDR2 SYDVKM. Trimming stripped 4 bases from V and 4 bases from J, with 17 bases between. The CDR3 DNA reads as TGTGCCAGCAGTTCCCTCGAGGCAAGAGGGTACAATGAGCAGTTCTTC. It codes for CASSSLEARGYNEQFF.

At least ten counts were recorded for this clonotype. CDR3 sequence (DNA): TGTGCCAGCAGCTTGGCGGGACTAGCGGGAGGTATACAGTCCTACAATGAGCAGTTCTTC. Amino acids: CASSLAGLAGGIQSYNEQFF. V usage is TRBV5-4 and J usage is TRBJ2-1; 15 bases map to TRBD2. The CDR3 length is 20 residues. The J segment lost 1 base and the V segment lost 0 bases, leaving 8 bases of the junction unmatched. CDR1 SGHNT and CDR2 YYREEE come from the germline V gene (reference sequence).

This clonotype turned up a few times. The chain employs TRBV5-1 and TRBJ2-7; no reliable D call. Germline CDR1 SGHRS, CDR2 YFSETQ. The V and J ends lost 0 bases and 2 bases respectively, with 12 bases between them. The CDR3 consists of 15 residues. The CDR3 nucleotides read TGCGCCAGCAGCTTGGGGGCCCTGTCGCCCTACGAGCAGTACTTC. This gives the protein CASSLGALSPYEQYF.

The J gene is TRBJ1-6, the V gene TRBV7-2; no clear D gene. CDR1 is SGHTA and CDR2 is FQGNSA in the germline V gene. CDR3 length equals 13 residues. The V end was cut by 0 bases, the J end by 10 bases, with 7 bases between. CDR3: CASSLAERSPLHF. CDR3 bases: TGTGCCAGCAGCTTAGCTGAGAGATCACCCCTCCACTTT.

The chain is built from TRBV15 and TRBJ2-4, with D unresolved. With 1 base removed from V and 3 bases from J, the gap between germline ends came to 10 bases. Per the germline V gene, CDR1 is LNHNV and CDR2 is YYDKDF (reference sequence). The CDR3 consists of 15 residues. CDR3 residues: CATSRVGTLKNIQYF. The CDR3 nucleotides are TGTGCCACCAGCAGAGTTGGCACCCTCAAAAACATTCAGTACTTC. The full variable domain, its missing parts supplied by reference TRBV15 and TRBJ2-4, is DAMVIQNPRYQVTQFGKPVTLSCSQTLNHNVMYWYQQKSSQAPKLLFHYYDKDFNNEADTPDNFQSRRPNTSFCFLDIRSPGLGDTAMYLCATSRVGTLKNIQYFGAGTRLSVL.

The CDR3 DNA follows: TGTGCCAGCAGTGAAGCGGGACAGGGGGTCAACGAGCAGTACTTC. Translation: CASSEAGQGVNEQYF. This chain links TRBV25-1 with TRBJ2-7; 11 bases are shared with TRBD1. The V segment lost 2 bases and the J segment 5 bases; nucleotides outside the gene matches: 5. This CDR3 comprises 15 residues. Looked up from germline, CDR1 is MGHDK and CDR2 is SYGVNS.

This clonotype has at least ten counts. The CDR3 DNA sequence: TGTGCCAGCAGCCTCCCCTCTACTAGCGGGACCCAGTTCTTC. It yields the protein CASSLPSTSGTQFF. The chain couples TRBV3-1 to TRBJ2-1; 10 positions match TRBD2. The CDR3 has 14 amino acids. With V trimmed by 4 bases and J by 13 bases, 10 bases remained unmatched. CDR1 LGHDT and CDR2 YNNKEL come from the germline V gene (reference sequence).

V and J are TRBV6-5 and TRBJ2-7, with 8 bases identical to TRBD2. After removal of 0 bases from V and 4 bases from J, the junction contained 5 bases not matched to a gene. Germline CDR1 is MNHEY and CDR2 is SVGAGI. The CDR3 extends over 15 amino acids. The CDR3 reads CASSYSAGGGYEQYF. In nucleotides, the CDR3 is TGTGCCAGCAGTTACTCGGCGGGAGGTGGGTACGAGCAGTACTTC.

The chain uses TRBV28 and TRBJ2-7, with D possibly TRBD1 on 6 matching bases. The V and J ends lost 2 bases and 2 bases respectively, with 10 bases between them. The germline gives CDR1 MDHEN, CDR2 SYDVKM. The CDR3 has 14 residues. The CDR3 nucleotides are TGTGCCAGCAGTTTACCACACAGGGCCTACGAGCAGTACTTC. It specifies CASSLPHRAYEQYF.

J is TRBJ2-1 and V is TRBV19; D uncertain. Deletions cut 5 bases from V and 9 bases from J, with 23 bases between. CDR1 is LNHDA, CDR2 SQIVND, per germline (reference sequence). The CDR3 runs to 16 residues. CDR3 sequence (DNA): TGTGCCAGTAGTGTGGTAGCCCTTACCAGCGAGAGTGAGCAGTTCTTC. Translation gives CASSVVALTSESEQFF.

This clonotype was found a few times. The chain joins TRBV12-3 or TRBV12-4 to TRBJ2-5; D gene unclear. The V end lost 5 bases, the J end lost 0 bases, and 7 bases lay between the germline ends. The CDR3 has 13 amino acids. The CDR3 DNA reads TGTGCCAGCAGTAATACTAACCAAGAGACCCAGTACTTC. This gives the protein CASSNTNQETQYF.

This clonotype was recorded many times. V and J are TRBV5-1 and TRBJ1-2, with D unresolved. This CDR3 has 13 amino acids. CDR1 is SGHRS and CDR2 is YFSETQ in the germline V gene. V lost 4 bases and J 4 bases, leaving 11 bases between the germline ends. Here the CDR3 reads CASSPEGTYGYTF. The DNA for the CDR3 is TGCGCCAGCAGCCCGGAGGGAACCTATGGCTACACCTTC.

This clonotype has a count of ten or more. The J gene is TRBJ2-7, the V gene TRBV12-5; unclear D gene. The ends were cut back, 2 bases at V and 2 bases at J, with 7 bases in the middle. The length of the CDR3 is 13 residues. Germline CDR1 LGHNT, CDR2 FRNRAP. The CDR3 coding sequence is TGTGCTAGTGGTTTGAGACCTACCTACGAGCAGTACTTC. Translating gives CASGLRPTYEQYF.